This T cell receptor beta chain came from a study of T-cell reconstitution after alpha-beta-depleted transplantation in children. The V end was cut by 1 base, the J end by 6 bases, with 15 bases between. This CDR3 has 15 residues. Germline CDR1 is SGHTA and CDR2 is FQGNSA. A remark on this clonotype: What it binds is not known.

Whole-study results and caveats: It was reported that alpha-beta T cells came from several hundred expanded graft clones (about two months after transplant). After transplant, high TCRbeta diversity at day 60 in some patients arose from surviving recipient T cells and thymic progenitors. Newly generated T cells supplied most T-cell counts and diversity one year post-transplant.

Preparation of the TCRbeta library involved a method that used unique molecular identifiers. TCRdb fed the PCR reads into MiXCR, producing one record per CDR3 protein. The sample holds 800,000 to 1,000,000 distinct CDR3 sequences, under 30% seen once. The material was PBMCs, mostly from graft donor cells, obtained 360 days after TCRalphabeta/CD19-depleted stem cell transplant. The TCR originated in a boy younger than two who had a stem cell transplant for SCID, so the T cells may come from the graft donor. This chain links TRBV7-2 with TRBJ1-2; D is perhaps TRBD1 (6 bases). Written as DNA, the CDR3 is TGTGCCAGCAGCTTAGTCCCACGCAGGGGCCATGGCTACACCTTC. Its protein is CASSLVPRRGHGYTF.